One T cell receptor beta chain is described in this entry. Its antigen target is currently unknown. No base quality information exists; no much larger clone differs at one position. The data belong to a study of shared clonotypes between healthy human individuals (dated by TCRdb to 2020 to 2021). Notes on the research overall: The cohort included a few men and a couple of women between 18 and 49 years of age. For each donor, CD4 naive and CD4 memory were each run on three plates, CD8 naive on two plates, and CD8 memory on one plate. To estimate repertoire size and how much clonotype sharing occurs between individuals, the study deeply sequenced the blood TCR repertoires of roughly 5 healthy adults. To increase sequencing depth and limit assay-specific biases, TCR repertoire library preparation and sequencing were carried out by different laboratories using diverse techniques. Leukapheresis yielded between about 0.85 and 10 billion PBMCs per donor. On the study overall, not on this receptor specifically: Higher generation probabilities were observed for clonotypes shared by all four sorted-subset donors than for non-shared clonotypes. Sharing across several donors was observed for roughly 5.4% of naive CD4, over 3% of naive CD8, over 2% of memory CD4, and roughly 0.4% of memory CD8 clonotypes. Based on pairwise subsampling, the degree of clonotype sharing among donors was expected to be affected by sequencing depth. The small number of donors limited the genetic and exposure-history diversity represented. Rarefaction of sorted-subset datasets indicated incomplete sequencing despite the large sequencing depth. Sampling was restricted to blood, and TCR repertoires in tissues likely differ from the TCR repertoires found in blood. Larger estimated clonotype richness was generally found for naive subsets than for memory subsets.

The germline V gene sets CDR1 to MRHNA and CDR2 to SNTAGT. From its cysteine to its phenylalanine, the CDR3 spans 15 amino acids. Only the CDR3 part of the read is kept: 45 bases, read in frame from the first base. V loses 5 bases at its end and J loses 2 bases; junction bases beyond the gene matches: 6. The donors were healthy, HIV-negative adults who had no recently reported acute infections or vaccinations. Every donor was a Caucasian adult living in Nashville, Tennessee, USA. CD4+ T cells were enriched through magnetic negative selection, after which naive cells were positively selected on CD45RA and the remaining negative fraction served as the memory subset. After blood collection by leukapheresis, PBMCs were isolated using Ficoll-Histopaque density gradient centrifugation and then cryopreserved in the vapor phase of liquid nitrogen. Analytical flow cytometry was used to check the purity and quantity of each magnetically sorted T cell population. Genomic DNA was isolated from every sorted fraction and measured by UV absorbance on a Nanodrop 2000c.

Using the deep immunoSEQ assay, TCR CDR3 regions were amplified from genomic DNA by multiplex PCR. Genomic DNA extracted from each cell subset was distributed evenly over all wells of several immunoSEQ 96-well plates, and each plate served as one replicate. Each replicate PCR for sorted subsets received about 200 ng genomic DNA, equal to about 30,000 T cell genomes. Purified libraries were quantified with a Qubit 3.0 fluorometer, sized on a Bioanalyzer 2100, and re-quantified with the KAPA Library Quantification kit. A separate single-read 150-cycle Illumina NextSeq 550 flow cell was used to sequence each immunoSEQ 96-well plate. As for how the authors treated the data: Because the immunoSEQ output held only junctional sequences and lacked quality scores, the filtering could not match the filtering applied to full-length reads. To assign V/J genes and CDR3, sequences were annotated using PyIR, a Python wrapper for IgBLAST v1.9, with IMGT germline references. Any read was removed if the V/J assignment was weak (E-value above 1e-6), the CDR3 was missing, or the read contained stop codons, out-of-frame junctions, or ambiguous translated residues. V3J clonotypes were defined as sequences sharing an identical inferred V gene, J gene, and CDR3 amino acid sequence. Percentage overlap between repertoires was calculated by dividing the number of shared unique clonotypes by the size of the smaller repertoire. Repertoire richness was assessed with RTK rarefaction, the Chao1 estimator, and Recon v2.1 estimates of unobserved clonotypes. Generation probabilities were computed with OLGA for all TCRbeta clonotypes obtained by the gDNA method from several donors. Held by TCRdb, this immuneACCESS table contains in-frame sequences only and omits some clones. Under half of the omission traces to an unresolved V gene where checked; the cause of the rest is unknown. The V and J calls and clone size come from that table; D and trimming were worked out from the DNA. The sample data list some 1,600,000 clones, and around 98% of these were observed just once. Together, the top ten hold roughly 0.4% of the sample.

Sequencing was done on a sample of naive CD4+ T cells sorted from blood. The cell subset or site label, read with the paper, signifies: CD45RA+ positively selected. The chain is encoded by TRBV6-4 joined to TRBJ2-3; 8 nucleotides in the junction match TRBD2. The sequence was collected from a man in his thirties or forties in good health. CDR3 region: CASSKVAGTTDTQYF. The DNA sequence is TGTGCCAGCAGTAAAGTAGCGGGGACCACAGATACGCAGTATTTT.